The TCR beta chain described here comes from a study of shared clonotypes between healthy human individuals. Germline V lookup: CDR1 KGHSH, CDR2 LQKENI. The V and J ends lost 6 bases and 5 bases respectively, with 10 bases between them. The CDR3 runs 13 residues. Clones were sequenced by immunoSEQ multiplex PCR, and TCRdb holds only the in-frame ones, with some missing. There are about 1.5 million clones in the sample; about 98% occur only once, and roughly 0.45% lies in the top ten. The sequenced sample consisted of naive CD4+ T cells sorted from blood. The sample's subset: CD45RA+ positively selected. This TCR was recovered from a man aged 30-40 years in good health. The chain is built from TRBV18 and TRBJ1-4; D is undetermined. The CDR3 spells CASSPTENEKLFF. CDR3 sequence (DNA): TGTGCCAGCTCTCCGACGGAGAATGAAAAACTGTTTTTT. Variable domain in full (rest from reference TRBV18 and TRBJ1-4): NAGVMQNPRHLVRRRGQEARLRCSPMKGHSHVYWYRQLPEEGLKFMVYLQKENIIDESGMPKERFSAEFPKEGPSILRIQQVVRGDSAAYFCASSPTENEKLFFGSGTQLSVL.